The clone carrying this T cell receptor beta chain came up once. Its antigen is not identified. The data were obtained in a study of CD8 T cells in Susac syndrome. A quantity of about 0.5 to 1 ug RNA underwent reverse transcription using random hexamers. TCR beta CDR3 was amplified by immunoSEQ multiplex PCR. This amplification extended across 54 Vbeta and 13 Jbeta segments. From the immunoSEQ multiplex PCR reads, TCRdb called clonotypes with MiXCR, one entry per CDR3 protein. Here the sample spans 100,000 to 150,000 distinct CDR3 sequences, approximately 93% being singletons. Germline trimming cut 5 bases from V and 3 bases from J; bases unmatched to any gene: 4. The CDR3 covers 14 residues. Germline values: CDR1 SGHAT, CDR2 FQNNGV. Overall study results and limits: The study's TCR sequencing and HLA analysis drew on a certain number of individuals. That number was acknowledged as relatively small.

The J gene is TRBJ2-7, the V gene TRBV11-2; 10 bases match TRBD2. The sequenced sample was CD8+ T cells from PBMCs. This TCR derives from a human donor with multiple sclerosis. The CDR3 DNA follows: TGTGCCAGCAGCCACGGACTAGCGGACTACGAGCAGTACTTC. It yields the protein CASSHGLADYEQYF.